Listed here is a single T cell receptor (beta chain). Its antigen target is currently unknown. It has no much larger one-base neighbor in the sample; base qualities were not kept. This record belongs to a study of Ad26.COV2.S vaccination and SARS-CoV-2 variants (dated by TCRdb to about 2021). For the wider study: Donors in the vaccine arm were drawn from COV1001, a multicentre, randomized, double-blind, placebo-controlled phase I-IIa trial testing Ad26.COV2.S in healthy adults. Participants in the trial were split at random into five groups of five each, receiving low-dose or high-dose Ad26.COV2.S once or twice, or else placebo on both occasions. TCRbeta repertoire sequencing was used to assess the specificity and breadth of SARS-CoV-2-reactive T cell receptors after Ad26.COV2.S vaccination. Dosing of Ad26.COV2.S was intramuscular, at either 5x10^10 or 1x10^11 viral particles, delivered as one shot or as two shots spaced 56 days apart. Investigators did not know the trial group allocation while performing experiments and assessing outcomes. A total of 32 samples were included in the TCR-sequenced set, comprising roughly 20 Ad26.COV2.S vaccine recipients, 5 placebo recipients and 8 SARS-CoV-2 convalescent individuals. Paper-wide results and their limitations: Non-spike TCR breadth was comparable between vaccine and placebo recipients, consistent with the vaccine containing only spike. Ad26.COV2.S recipients had higher spike-specific TCR breadth than placebo recipients (P = 0.0014). After vaccination, spike-specific CD8+ and CD4+ T cell responses were reported to show substantial breadth. It was noted by the authors that total T cell responses may have been underestimated by the TCR breadth and depth analyses. The study lacked the statistical power to compare responses across vaccine doses or regimens.

The meaning of the sample's treatment or condition label: about 20 received Ad26.COV2.S at low or high dose, single or two shots; roughly five received placebo; per-sample allocation not given. Repertoires of vaccine and placebo recipients were sequenced from samples collected on day 63 after the first injection. In Cohort 1b, fewer than 30 adults aged 18-55 years were enrolled at a single site in Boston, USA, between 29 July and 7 August 2020. Ad26.COV2.S consisted of a replication-incompetent adenovirus type 26 vector by which a prefusion-stabilized SARS-CoV-2 spike protein from the original Wuhan strain was expressed. A distance of 10 bases separates the germline ends of V and J, which lose 5 bases and 5 bases respectively. CDR1 and CDR2 (SQVTM, ANQGSEA) derive from the germline V gene. The CDR3 has 11 amino acids, counting the end cysteine and phenylalanine. Solely the CDR3 DNA is kept, with 33 bases framed from the first base.

TCRbeta CDR3 regions were sequenced with the immunoSEQ Assay. After extraction, genomic DNA underwent amplification by bias-controlled multiplex PCR, followed by high-throughput sequencing. The authors processed their data as follows. To quantify the absolute abundance of every unique TCRbeta CDR3 region, sequences were collapsed and filtered. T cell fraction was estimated by normalizing TCRbeta template counts to usable DNA, with usable DNA measured through amplification of reference genes found in all nucleated cells. Repertoire TCRs were annotated as SARS-CoV-2-specific when V gene, CDR3 amino acid sequence and J gene were exactly matched to a known reactive TCR set. The reference SARS-CoV-2 TCR set was derived from MIRA and filtered for enrichment in COVID-19-positive ImmuneCODE repertoires, a step that removed public or cross-reactive TCRs. Based on the MIRA antigens, annotated TCRs were further analysed at the level of specific ORF or position within ORF. Depth was the summed frequency of annotated unique rearrangements, while breadth was defined as annotated unique rearrangements over total unique productive rearrangements. Two-sided Wilcoxon rank-sum tests were applied when comparing TCR breadth between groups. TCRdb mirrors the immuneACCESS table, restricted to in-frame sequences. Some clones are absent from its copies; in checked studies, under half trace to an unresolved V gene, and the reason for the others is unknown. That table furnishes V, J and clone size, whereas the DNA furnished D and trimming. A total of about 400,000 clones appear in this sample, about 85% of them only once. Of the sample, 3% to 4.5% is held by the ten largest clones.

The sequencing used peripheral blood, collected in a trial of Ad26.COV2.S vaccine versus placebo. The chain uses TRBV29-1 and TRBJ2-7; the D gene identity is not certain. The sequence was collected from a person between 18 and 60 years old who received the Ad26.COV2.S COVID-19 vaccine or a placebo. At the DNA level, the sequence is TGCAGCGTTTATGGGGAACACGAGCAGTACTTC. Translated, this gives CSVYGEHEQYF.